These 21 T cell receptor beta chains originate from one sample sequenced in a study of T cells in localized non-small cell lung cancer (dated by TCRdb to 2020 to 2021). The library was made by the immunoSEQ multiplex PCR assay. TCRdb provides this immuneACCESS table in a form limited to in-frame rearrangements. Some clones are lacking; in checked studies, under half of them reflect an unresolved V gene, and why the rest are absent is not known. For this sample there are fewer than 90,000 clones; about 78% appear just once. Less than 20% of the sample comes from the top ten. This specimen consisted of PBMCs, obtained before any cancer treatment. The receptors come from a man aged 40-75 years with stage II squamous cell lung carcinoma.

The genes are TRBV19 and TRBJ2-7, with D perhaps TRBD1 (6 bases). The CDR3 covers 16 residues. Germline V gene data show CDR1 as LNHDA and CDR2 as SQIVND (reference sequence). The V end was cut by 0 bases, the J end by 0 bases, with 12 bases between. The CDR3 nucleotides read TGTGCCAGTAGTATAGATGGGGACACCCTCTCCTACGAGCAGTACTTC. Residues: CASSIDGDTLSYEQYF.

The chain combines TRBV19 with TRBJ2-7; TRBD2 aligns across 9 bases. Germline V gene data show CDR1 as LNHDA and CDR2 as SQIVND (reference sequence). The CDR3 extends over 16 amino acids. Germline trimming cut 5 bases from V and 5 bases from J; bases unmatched to any gene: 13. CDR3 amino acids: CASSGSSGIIPHEQYF. The CDR3, as DNA: TGTGCCAGTAGTGGGTCTAGCGGGATTATCCCCCACGAGCAGTACTTC.

The chain uses TRBV9 and TRBJ2-3; perhaps TRBD2 as D (5 bases). Between the trimmed V and J ends, which lost 0 bases and 6 bases, there was a span of 8 bases. The germline CDR1 and CDR2 sequences are SGDLS and YYNGEE. The CDR3 extends over 13 amino acids. The CDR3 DNA sequence: TGTGCCAGCAGCGTAGATCCGGGGGATACGCAGTATTTT. Residues: CASSVDPGDTQYF.

This clone has just a few counts. The chain links TRBV5-3 to TRBJ1-1, with a tentative D call TRBD1 (6 bases). Being an ORF, TRBV5-3 has a function that is uncertain. The CDR3 consists of 13 residues. Between the trimmed V and J ends, which lost 0 bases and 11 bases, there was a span of 14 bases. DNA of the CDR3: TGTGCCAGAAGCTTGGCCAGGGGTTTAAAGGCTTTCTTT. Its translation is CARSLARGLKAFF.

The chain couples TRBV7-9 to TRBJ1-1, with D hard to call. The CDR3 consists of 12 residues. Germline V gene sequence: CDR1 SEHNR, CDR2 FQNEAQ (reference sequence). Trimming removed 9 bases at V and 1 base at J, with 9 bases between. In DNA, the CDR3 is TGTGCCAGTTCGACGGGGAACACTGAAGCTTTCTTT. Translating gives CASSTGNTEAFF.

This clone was recorded once. One end of the junction is discordant with germline, which a read error may explain. The CDR3 spells CASMLSGQFNYDYTF. In nucleotides, the CDR3 is TGTGCCAGCATGTTATCGGGACAGTTTAACTATGACTACACCTTC. This chain uses TRBV11-2 with TRBJ1-2; 7 bases fit TRBD1. Germline V gene lookup returns CDR1 SGHAT and CDR2 FQNNGV. The CDR3 runs 15 residues.

The chain combines TRBV6-5 with TRBJ1-2; maybe TRBD1 (5 bases). The length of the CDR3 is 13 residues. The germline V gene has CDR1 MNHEY and CDR2 SVGAGI. V lost 4 bases and J 7 bases, leaving 13 bases between the germline ends. CDR3 in amino acids: CASSLPAGLGYTF. CDR3 bases: TGTGCCAGCAGTTTACCAGCGGGACTTGGCTACACCTTC.

The chain employs TRBV7-2 and TRBJ1-4; tentatively, D is TRBD1 (6 bases). Trimming took off 5 bases at V and 3 bases at J, with 7 bases between the two ends. Germline-derived CDR1 and CDR2 are SGHTA and FQGNSA. The CDR3 is 13 residues long. The CDR3 DNA follows: TGTGCCAGCAGCCGGACAGCTAATGAAAAACTGTTTTTT. It codes for CASSRTANEKLFF. Together with reference TRBV7-2 and TRBJ1-4, the CDR3 gives the full variable domain: GAGVSQSPSNKVTEKGKDVELRCDPISGHTALYWYRQSLGQGLEFLIYFQGNSAPDKSGLPSDRFSAERTGGSVSTLTIQRTQQEDSAVYLCASSRTANEKLFFGSGTQLSVL.

V and J are TRBV11-2 and TRBJ1-1; D is possibly TRBD1 (6 bases). Germline V gives CDR1 SGHAT, CDR2 FQNNGV. This CDR3 is built from 14 residues. The germline V and J ends were trimmed by 2 bases and 1 base, with 8 bases remaining between them. Written as DNA, the CDR3 is TGTGCCAGCAGCTTACAGGGGCAGAACACTGAAGCTTTCTTT. This gives the protein CASSLQGQNTEAFF. The variable domain in full, completed from reference TRBV11-2 and TRBJ1-1, reads EAGVAQSPRYKIIEKRQSVAFWCNPISGHATLYWYQQILGQGPKLLIQFQNNGVVDDSQLPKDRFSAERLKGVDSTLKIQPAKLEDSAVYLCASSLQGQNTEAFFGQGTRLTVV.

V gene TRBV29-1 combines with J gene TRBJ1-1; a weak D match, TRBD1 (5 bases). Looked up from germline, CDR1 is SQVTM and CDR2 is ANQGSEA. The CDR3 spans 13 residues. V lost 6 bases to trimming and J lost 5 bases, with 16 bases between them. This chain's CDR3 is CSVMGPMATEAFF. CDR3 in DNA: TGCAGCGTCATGGGGCCTATGGCAACTGAAGCTTTCTTT.

The V and J genes are TRBV4-1 and TRBJ1-4; unclear D gene. The length of the CDR3 is 14 residues. V lost 4 bases and J lost 5, with 11 bases in between. The germline V gene has CDR1 MGHRA and CDR2 YSYEKL. The DNA of the CDR3 is TGCGCCAGCAGCCCCCAGGAGAGGAATGAAAAACTGTTTTTT. It encodes CASSPQERNEKLFF.

This chain uses TRBV4-1 with TRBJ2-1, with TRBD1 matching over 7 bases. The V gene end was trimmed by 0 bases and the J gene end by 9 bases; junction bases not matched to a gene: 5. Germline CDR1 MGHRA, CDR2 YSYEKL. The CDR3 runs to 14 residues. CDR3 in DNA: TGCGCCAGCAGCCAAGAGAACAGGGGTCGTGAGCAGTTCTTC. Translated: CASSQENRGREQFF.

This chain connects TRBV6-6 to TRBJ2-7, with D unclear. The CDR3 has 13 amino acids. Germline V gene lookup returns CDR1 MNHNY and CDR2 SVGAGI (reference sequence). V lost 4 bases and J 3 bases, leaving 10 bases between the germline ends. CDR3 nucleotides: TGTGCCAGCAGTTTGTCGAGTAACTACGAGCAGTACTTC. Its protein is CASSLSSNYEQYF.

This clone was seen once. The chain combines TRBV7-2 with TRBJ2-7; no clear D gene. In germline, CDR1 is SGHTA, CDR2 FQGNSA. The V and J ends lost 1 base and 2 bases respectively, with 6 bases between them. The CDR3 is 13 residues long. Here the CDR3 reads CASSLGRAYEQYF. CDR3 DNA: TGTGCCAGCAGCTTAGGTCGCGCCTACGAGCAGTACTTC.

The chain carries TRBV5-4 and TRBJ1-6; no reliable D call. Germline V gene lookup returns CDR1 SGHNT and CDR2 YYREEE (reference sequence). This CDR3 is built from 15 residues. V lost 4 bases, J lost 5 bases, and 13 bases lay in between. The CDR3 nucleotides are TGTGCCAGCAGCGACGGACGGTCGAATAATTCACCCCTCCACTTT. As protein: CASSDGRSNNSPLHF. The full variable domain, rest sourced from reference TRBV5-4 and TRBJ1-6, is ETGVTQSPTHLIKTRGQQVTLRCSSQSGHNTVSWYQQALGQGPQFIFQYYREEENGRGNFPPRFSGLQFPNYSSELNVNALELDDSALYLCASSDGRSNNSPLHFGNGTRLTVT.

J is TRBJ2-5 and V is TRBV9; 15 bases agree with TRBD2. V lost 4 bases, J lost 1 base, and 5 bases stayed unmatched. The CDR3 sequence is 17 residues long. Germline lookup yields CDR1 SGDLS and CDR2 YYNGEE. CDR3 residues: CASSLGTSGGIQETQYF. CDR3 in DNA: TGTGCCAGCAGCTTGGGGACTAGCGGGGGGATCCAAGAGACCCAGTACTTC.

The chain uses TRBV5-6 and TRBJ1-5; no clear D gene. Trimming took 2 bases from V and 4 from J, leaving 4 bases between them. Germline loops: CDR1 SGHDT, CDR2 YYEEEE. The CDR3 has 12 amino acids. In nucleotides, the CDR3 is TGTGCCAGCAGCTTTCTAAATCAGCCCCAGCATTTT. Residues: CASSFLNQPQHF.

This rearrangement joins TRBV5-1 to TRBJ2-7, with 10 bases fitting TRBD1. CDR1 is SGHRS, CDR2 YFSETQ, per germline. The CDR3 loop spans 16 amino acids. Trimming at V came to 3 bases and at J to 4 bases, leaving 10 bases not matched to a gene. The CDR3 protein is CASSWSGTGDRYEQYF. CDR3 nucleotide sequence: TGCGCCAGCAGCTGGAGCGGGACAGGGGATCGGTACGAGCAGTACTTC. The whole variable domain, remainder taken from reference TRBV5-1 and TRBJ2-7, is KAGVTQTPRYLIKTRGQQVTLSCSPISGHRSVSWYQQTPGQGLQFLFEYFSETQRNKGNFPGRFSGRQFSNSRSEMNVSTLELGDSALYLCASSWSGTGDRYEQYFGPGTRLTVT.

J is TRBJ2-5 and V is TRBV5-4; D is unclear. This CDR3 comprises 12 residues. Trimming removed 2 bases from V and 2 bases from J, with 4 bases in between. In germline, CDR1 is SGHNT, CDR2 YYREEE (reference sequence). CDR3: CASSFPQETQYF. CDR3 DNA: TGTGCCAGCAGCTTCCCACAAGAGACCCAGTACTTC.

The V gene is TRBV4-1, the J gene TRBJ2-3, with D perhaps matching TRBD1 (6 bases). CDR1 is MGHRA and CDR2 is YSYEKL in the germline V gene. Trimming left V 0 bases short and J 4 bases short, with 14 bases between. The CDR3 loop spans 16 amino acids. CDR3 sequence (DNA): TGCGCCAGCAGCCAAGAAGAAATCAGGGGCGCAGATACGCAGTATTTT. Its translation is CASSQEEIRGADTQYF.

This chain joins TRBV11-2 and TRBJ2-1; no clear D gene. V was clipped by 0 bases and J by 0 bases, with 9 bases between them. Germline-derived CDR1 and CDR2 are SGHAT and FQNNGV. The CDR3 runs 16 residues. CDR3 protein: CASSLEETPSYNEQFF. CDR3 DNA sequence: TGTGCCAGCAGCTTAGAGGAGACTCCCTCCTACAATGAGCAGTTCTTC.